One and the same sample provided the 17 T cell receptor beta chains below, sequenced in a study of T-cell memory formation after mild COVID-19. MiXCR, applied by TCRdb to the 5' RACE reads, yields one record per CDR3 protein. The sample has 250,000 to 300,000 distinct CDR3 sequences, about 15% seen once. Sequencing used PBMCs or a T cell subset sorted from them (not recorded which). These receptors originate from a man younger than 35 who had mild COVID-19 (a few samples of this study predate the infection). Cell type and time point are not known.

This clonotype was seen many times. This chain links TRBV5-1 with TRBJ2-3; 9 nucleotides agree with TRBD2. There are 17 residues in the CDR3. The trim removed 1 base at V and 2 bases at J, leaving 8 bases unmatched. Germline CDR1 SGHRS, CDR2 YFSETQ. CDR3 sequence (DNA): TGCGCCAGCAGCTTGATGTATGCGGGGGGGTTCACAGATACGCAGTATTTT. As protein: CASSLMYAGGFTDTQYF.

The CDR3: CASSPDGATSGNTIYF. CDR3 coding DNA: TGTGCCAGCTCCCCCGATGGGGCGACTTCTGGAAACACCATATATTTT. The chain couples TRBV18 to TRBJ1-3, with D possibly being TRBD1 (5 bases). This CDR3 spans 16 amino acids. Between the trimmed V and J ends, which lost 6 bases and 1 base, there was a span of 16 bases. Germline CDR1 reads KGHSH; CDR2 reads LQKENI.

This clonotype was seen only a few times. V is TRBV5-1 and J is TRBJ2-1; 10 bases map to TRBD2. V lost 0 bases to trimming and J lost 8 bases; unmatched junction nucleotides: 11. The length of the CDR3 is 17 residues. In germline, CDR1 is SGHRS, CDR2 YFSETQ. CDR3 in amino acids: CASSLGSGAGGLHEQFF. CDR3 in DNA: TGCGCCAGCAGCTTGGGTTCAGGAGCGGGGGGGCTGCATGAGCAGTTCTTC.

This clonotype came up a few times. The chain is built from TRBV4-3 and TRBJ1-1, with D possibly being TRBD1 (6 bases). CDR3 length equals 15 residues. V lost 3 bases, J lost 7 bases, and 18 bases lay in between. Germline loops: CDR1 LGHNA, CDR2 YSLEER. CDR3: CASSQIRGISFEAFF. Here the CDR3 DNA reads TGCGCCAGCAGCCAGATTAGGGGGATCTCCTTTGAAGCTTTCTTT.

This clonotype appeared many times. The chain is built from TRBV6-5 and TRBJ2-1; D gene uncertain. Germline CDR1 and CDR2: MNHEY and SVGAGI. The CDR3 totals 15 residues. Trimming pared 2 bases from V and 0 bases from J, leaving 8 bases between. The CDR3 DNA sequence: TGTGCCAGCAGTTACGGGCGGAGCTCCTACAATGAGCAGTTCTTC. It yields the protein CASSYGRSSYNEQFF.

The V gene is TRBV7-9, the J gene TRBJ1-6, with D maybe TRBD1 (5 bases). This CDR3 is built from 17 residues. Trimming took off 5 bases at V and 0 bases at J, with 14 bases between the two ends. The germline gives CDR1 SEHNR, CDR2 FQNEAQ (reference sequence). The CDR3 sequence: CASSPPGGSSYNSPLHF. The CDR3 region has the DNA TGTGCCAGCAGCCCCCCGGGGGGGAGCTCCTATAATTCACCCCTCCACTTT.

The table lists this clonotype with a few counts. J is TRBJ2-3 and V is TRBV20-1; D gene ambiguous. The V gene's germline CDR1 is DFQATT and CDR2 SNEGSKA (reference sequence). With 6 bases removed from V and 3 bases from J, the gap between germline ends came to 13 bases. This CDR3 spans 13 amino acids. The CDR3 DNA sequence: TGCAGTGCCCCCGTCCCCGGAACAGATACGCAGTATTTT. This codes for CSAPVPGTDTQYF.

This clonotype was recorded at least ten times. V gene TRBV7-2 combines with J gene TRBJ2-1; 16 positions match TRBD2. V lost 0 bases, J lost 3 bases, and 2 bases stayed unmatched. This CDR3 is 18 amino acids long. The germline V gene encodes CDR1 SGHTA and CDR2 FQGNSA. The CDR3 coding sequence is TGTGCCAGCAGCTTAGCGGGGACTAGCGGGGGGGTCTACAATGAGCAGTTCTTC. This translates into CASSLAGTSGGVYNEQFF.

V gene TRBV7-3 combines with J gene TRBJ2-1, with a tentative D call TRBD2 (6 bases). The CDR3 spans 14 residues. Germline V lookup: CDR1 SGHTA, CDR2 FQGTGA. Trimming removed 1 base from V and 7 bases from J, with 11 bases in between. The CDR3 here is CASSLMGGENEQFF. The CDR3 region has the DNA TGTGCCAGCAGCTTAATGGGGGGAGAAAATGAGCAGTTCTTC.

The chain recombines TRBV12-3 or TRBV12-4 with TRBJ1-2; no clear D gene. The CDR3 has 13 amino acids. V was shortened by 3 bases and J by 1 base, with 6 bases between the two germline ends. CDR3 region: CASSFGVNYGYTF. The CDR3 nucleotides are TGTGCCAGCAGTTTTGGGGTTAACTATGGCTACACCTTC.

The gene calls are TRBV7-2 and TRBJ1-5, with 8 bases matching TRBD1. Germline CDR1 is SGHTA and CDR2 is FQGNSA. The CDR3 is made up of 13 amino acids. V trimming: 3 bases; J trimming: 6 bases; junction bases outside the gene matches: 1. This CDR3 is CASSFRGPQPQHF. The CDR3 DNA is TGTGCCAGCAGCTTCAGGGGGCCTCAGCCCCAGCATTTT.

CDR3 sequence reads: CASSQEQTGTGQPQHF. The CDR3 nucleotides are TGTGCCAGCAGCCAGGAACAGACAGGGACCGGTCAGCCCCAGCATTTT. The rearrangement uses TRBV5-5 and TRBJ1-5; 7 bases fit TRBD1. V trimming: 4 bases; J trimming: 6 bases; junction bases outside the gene matches: 13. Germline V gives CDR1 SGHKS, CDR2 YYEKEE (reference sequence). The CDR3 contains 16 residues.

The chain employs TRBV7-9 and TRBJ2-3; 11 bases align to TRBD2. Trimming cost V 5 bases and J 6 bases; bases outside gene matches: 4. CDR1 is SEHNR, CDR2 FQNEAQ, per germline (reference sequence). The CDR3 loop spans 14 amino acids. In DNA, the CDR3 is TGTGCCAGCAGCCAAGGACTAGCGGGCGATACGCAGTATTTT. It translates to CASSQGLAGDTQYF.

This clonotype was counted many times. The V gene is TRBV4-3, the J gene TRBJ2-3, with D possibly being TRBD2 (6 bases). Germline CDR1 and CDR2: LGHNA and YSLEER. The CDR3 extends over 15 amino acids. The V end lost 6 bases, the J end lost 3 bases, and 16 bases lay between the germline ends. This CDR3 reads CASRLGGASTDTQYF. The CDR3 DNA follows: TGCGCCAGCAGACTGGGCGGGGCGAGTACAGATACGCAGTATTTT.

The CDR3 here is CASSLDIREFF. The DNA of the CDR3 is TGTGCCAGCAGCTTAGATATCCGGGAGTTCTTC. The V and J genes are TRBV7-9 and TRBJ2-1; D unclear. Trimming left V 1 base short and J 14 bases short, with 9 bases between. CDR3 length equals 11 residues. Germline V lookup: CDR1 SEHNR, CDR2 FQNEAQ (reference sequence).

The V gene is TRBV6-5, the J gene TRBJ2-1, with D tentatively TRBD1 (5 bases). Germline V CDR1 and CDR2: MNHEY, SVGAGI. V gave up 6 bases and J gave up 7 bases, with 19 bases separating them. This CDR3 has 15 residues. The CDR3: CASSYDDQGRNEQFF. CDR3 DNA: TGTGCCAGCAGCTACGACGATCAGGGTCGGAATGAGCAGTTCTTC.

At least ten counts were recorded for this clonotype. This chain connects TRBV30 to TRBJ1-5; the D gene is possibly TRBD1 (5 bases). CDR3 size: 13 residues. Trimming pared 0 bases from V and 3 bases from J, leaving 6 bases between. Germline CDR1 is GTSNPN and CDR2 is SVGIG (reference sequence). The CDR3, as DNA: TGTGCCTGGAGTGTACAGGACAATCAGCCCCAGCATTTT. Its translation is CAWSVQDNQPQHF.